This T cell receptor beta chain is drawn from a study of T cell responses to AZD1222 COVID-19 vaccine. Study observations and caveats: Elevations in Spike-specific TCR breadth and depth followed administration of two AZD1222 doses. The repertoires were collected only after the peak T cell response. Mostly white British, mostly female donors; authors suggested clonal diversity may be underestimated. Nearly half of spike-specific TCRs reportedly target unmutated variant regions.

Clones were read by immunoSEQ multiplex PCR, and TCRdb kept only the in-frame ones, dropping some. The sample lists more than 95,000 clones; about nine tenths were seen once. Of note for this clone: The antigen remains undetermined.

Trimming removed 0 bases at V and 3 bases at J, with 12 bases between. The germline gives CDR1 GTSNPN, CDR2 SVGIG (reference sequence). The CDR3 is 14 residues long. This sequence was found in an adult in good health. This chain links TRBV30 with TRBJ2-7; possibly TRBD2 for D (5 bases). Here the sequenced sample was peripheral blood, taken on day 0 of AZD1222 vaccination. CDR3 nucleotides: TGTGCCTGGAGTGTTGCTGGGAGTGGCTACGAGCAGTACTTC. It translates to CAWSVAGSGYEQYF. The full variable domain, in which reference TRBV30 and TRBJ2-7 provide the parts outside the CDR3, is SQTIHQWPATLVQPVGSPLSLECTVEGTSNPNLYWYRQAAGRGLQLLFYSVGIGQISSEVPQNLSASRPQDRQFILSSKKLLLSDSGFYLCAWSVAGSGYEQYFGPGTRLTVT.